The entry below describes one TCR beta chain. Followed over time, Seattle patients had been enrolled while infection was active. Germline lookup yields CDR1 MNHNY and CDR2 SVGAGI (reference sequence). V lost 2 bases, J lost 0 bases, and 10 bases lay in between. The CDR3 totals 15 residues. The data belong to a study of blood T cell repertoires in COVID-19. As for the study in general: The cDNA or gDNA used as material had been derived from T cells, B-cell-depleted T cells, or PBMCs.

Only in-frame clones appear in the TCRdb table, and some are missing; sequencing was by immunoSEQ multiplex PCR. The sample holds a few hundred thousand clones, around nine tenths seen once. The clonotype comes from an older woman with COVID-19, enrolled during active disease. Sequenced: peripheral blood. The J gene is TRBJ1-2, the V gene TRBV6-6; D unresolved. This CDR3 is CASSYGYGANYGYTF. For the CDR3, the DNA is TGTGCCAGCAGTTACGGTTACGGAGCTAACTATGGCTACACCTTC.